The next 8 T cell receptor beta chains were all read from a single sample in a study of T cell repertoires in cytomegalovirus infection. TCRdb re-derived calls from the reads in MiXCR, one entry per CDR3 protein. Of 350,000 to 550,000 distinct CDR3 sequences listed, approximately 33% are singletons. Material: PBMCs. Every receptor here comes from a human donor in good health (CMV status not recorded). Some clones in this sample may be carry-over from other donors' samples.

The rearrangement uses TRBV19 and TRBJ1-1, with D tentatively TRBD1 (6 bases). The CDR3 covers 16 residues. Germline CDR1 is LNHDA and CDR2 is SQIVND (reference sequence). Trimming cost V 4 bases and J 6 bases, with 21 bases left between them. Here the CDR3 reads CASSNRRGPEGAEAFF. The CDR3 bases are TGTGCCAGTAGTAATAGGAGGGGCCCCGAGGGGGCTGAAGCTTTCTTT.

The chain employs TRBV6-6 and TRBJ2-7; 7 positions match TRBD2. CDR1 and CDR2 (germline): MNHNY, SVGAGI (reference sequence). CDR3 length equals 15 residues. V was clipped by 2 bases and J by 1 base; unmatched bases: 5. The CDR3 region is CASSYQAGVSYEQYF. CDR3 DNA sequence: TGTGCCAGCAGTTACCAGGCGGGGGTGTCCTACGAGCAGTACTTC.

The genes are TRBV10-3 and TRBJ2-2, with 8 positions matching TRBD1. The CDR3 has 17 residues. Germline V CDR1 and CDR2: ENHRY, SYGVKD. V shed 2 bases, J shed 1 base, and the junction held 6 bases outside the gene matches. For the CDR3, the DNA is TGTGCCATCAGTGAGGTTAAGGACAGGGTGAACACCGGGGAGCTGTTTTTT. Protein: CAISEVKDRVNTGELFF.

This clonotype was seen a handful of times. The V call is TRBV5-5, the J call TRBJ2-7, with 9 bases lining up with TRBD1. The CDR3 extends over 14 amino acids. Germline trimming cut 4 bases from V and 6 bases from J; bases unmatched to any gene: 8. CDR1 is SGHKS and CDR2 is YYEKEE in the germline V gene (reference sequence). In DNA form, the CDR3 reads TGTGCCAGCAGCGTATGGGACAGGGTGCGCGAGCAGTACTTC. Translating gives CASSVWDRVREQYF.

Regarding this clonotype: The conserved phenylalanine or tryptophan is not found at the CDR3 terminus, so this likely reflects a read error. It is unclear where the CDR3 begins or ends on the DNA, so no DNA is shown, and the CDR3 is as TCRdb lists it. The rearrangement joins TRBV7-2 to TRBJ2-1; TRBD1 reflects the table's D call only, with no check against the DNA. Germline V gives CDR1 SGHTA, CDR2 FQGNSA. The CDR3 is 14 amino acids long, termini counted. CDR3 in amino acids: CASRPGPFNNEQLL.

Points on this clonotype: No conserved phenylalanine or tryptophan ends this CDR3, so it is likely a read error. This chain uses TRBV27 with TRBJ2-1; TRBD2 is a possible D gene (6 bases). Trimming removed 8 bases at V and 0 bases at J, with 11 bases between. CDR1 is MNHEY and CDR2 is SMNVEV in the germline V gene (reference sequence). This CDR3 is built from 14 residues. CDR3 in DNA: TGTGCCAGCGGGACTTCTCGCTCCTACAATGAGCAGTTCTTA. Translating gives CASGTSRSYNEQFL.

This clonotype was found many times. CDR3 region: CASSLGGTNNEQFF. The CDR3 DNA follows: TGTGCCAGCAGCTTAGGGGGTACCAACAATGAGCAGTTCTTC. The J gene is TRBJ2-1, the V gene TRBV7-6; D gene uncertain. Germline V lookup: CDR1 SGHVS, CDR2 FNYEAQ. V was clipped by 1 base and J by 5 bases, with 9 bases between them. CDR3 length: 14 amino acids.

V and J are TRBV19 and TRBJ1-2, with D uncertain. This CDR3 has 14 amino acids. V lost 6 bases and J lost 6, with 17 bases in between. The V gene's germline CDR1 is LNHDA and CDR2 SQIVND (reference sequence). CDR3 amino acids: CASRSIARPNGYTF. The CDR3, as DNA: TGTGCCAGTAGGAGTATAGCCCGGCCTAATGGCTACACCTTC.